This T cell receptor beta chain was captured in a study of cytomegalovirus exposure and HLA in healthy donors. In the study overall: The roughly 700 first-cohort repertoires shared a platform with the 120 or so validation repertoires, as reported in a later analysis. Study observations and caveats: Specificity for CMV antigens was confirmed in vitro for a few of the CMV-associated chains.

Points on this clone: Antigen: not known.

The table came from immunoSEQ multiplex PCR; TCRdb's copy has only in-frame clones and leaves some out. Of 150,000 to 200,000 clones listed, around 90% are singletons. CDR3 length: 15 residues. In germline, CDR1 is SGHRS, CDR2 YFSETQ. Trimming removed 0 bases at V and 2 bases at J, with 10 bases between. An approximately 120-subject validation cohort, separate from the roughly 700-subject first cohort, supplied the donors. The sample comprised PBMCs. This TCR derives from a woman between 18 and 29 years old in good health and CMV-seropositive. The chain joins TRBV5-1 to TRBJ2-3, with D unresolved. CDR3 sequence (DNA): TGCGCCAGCAGCTTGGTTAGCCCTTCCACAGATACGCAGTATTTT. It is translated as CASSLVSPSTDTQYF.